Shown below are 30 T cell receptor beta chains from a single sample sequenced in a study of blood T cell repertoires in COVID-19. Clones were read by immunoSEQ multiplex PCR, and TCRdb kept only the in-frame ones, dropping some. The top ten hold about 8.8% of the sample, which has over 55,000 clones, about four fifths seen once. The specimen was peripheral blood. The source is a man older than 75 with COVID-19, enrolled during active disease.

This chain connects TRBV10-1 to TRBJ1-5; 9 nucleotides line up with TRBD1. The CDR3 sequence is 14 residues long. After removal of 6 bases from V and 5 bases from J, the junction contained 5 bases not matched to a gene. Germline values: CDR1 WNHNN, CDR2 SYGVQD (reference sequence). The CDR3 region has the DNA TGCGCCAGCAGCTCGGGACAGGGAGATCAGCCCCAGCATTTT. Its translation is CASSSGQGDQPQHF.

The chain carries TRBV20-1 and TRBJ2-7, with D tentatively TRBD2 (6 bases). CDR3 length: 11 amino acids. V lost 7 bases and J lost 1, with 8 bases in between. Germline CDR1 is DFQATT and CDR2 is SNEGSKA (reference sequence). CDR3 sequence: CSGGVSYEQYF. The CDR3 region has the DNA TGCAGTGGGGGGGTATCCTACGAGCAGTACTTC.

V usage is TRBV19 and J usage is TRBJ1-6; a possible D gene is TRBD1 (6 bases). V lost 5 bases and J lost 6, with 11 bases in between. Per germline, CDR1 LNHDA and CDR2 SQIVND (reference sequence). This CDR3 is built from 14 residues. The CDR3 sequence is CASSDRFGNSPLHF. CDR3 DNA sequence: TGTGCCAGTAGTGACAGGTTTGGTAATTCACCCCTCCACTTT.

This chain connects TRBV7-2 to TRBJ2-1; 9 bases fit TRBD1. The CDR3 sequence is 14 residues long. Germline CDR1 and CDR2: SGHTA and FQGNSA. The junction had 8 bases not matched to a gene; V was cut back by 5 bases and J by 9 bases. DNA of the CDR3: TGTGCCAGCAGCCAACAGGGGGCGGCGGTTGAGCAGTTCTTC. Translating it yields CASSQQGAAVEQFF. The whole variable domain, filled in from reference TRBV7-2 and TRBJ2-1, reads GAGVSQSPSNKVTEKGKDVELRCDPISGHTALYWYRQSLGQGLEFLIYFQGNSAPDKSGLPSDRFSAERTGGSVSTLTIQRTQQEDSAVYLCASSQQGAAVEQFFGPGTRLTVL.

J is TRBJ1-5 and V is TRBV19, with a tentative D call TRBD1 (5 bases). V was trimmed by 3 bases and J by 6 bases, leaving 18 bases between them. The CDR3 has 16 amino acids. Germline CDR1 is LNHDA and CDR2 is SQIVND (reference sequence). The CDR3 DNA reads TGTGCCAGTAGTATCTCCGGTAGGCAGGGCTCTCAGCCCCAGCATTTT. Translating gives CASSISGRQGSQPQHF.

This clone appeared a single time. This chain uses TRBV6-5 with TRBJ1-5, with D hard to call. Germline V lookup: CDR1 MNHEY, CDR2 SVGAGI. The V gene lost 7 bases and the J gene lost 0 bases, with 13 bases spanning the gap. This CDR3 has 15 amino acids. The DNA for the CDR3 is TGTGCCAGCACTTCCGGGGAGAGTAGCAATCAGCCCCAGCATTTT. Protein sequence: CASTSGESSNQPQHF.

This rearrangement joins TRBV5-8 to TRBJ2-1; D is unresolved. Trimming pared 4 bases from V and 0 bases from J, leaving 8 bases between. The CDR3 covers 14 residues. Germline CDR1 reads SGHTS; CDR2 reads YDEGEE. CDR3: CASSPEFSYNEQFF. CDR3 nucleotide sequence: TGTGCCAGCAGCCCCGAGTTCTCCTACAATGAGCAGTTCTTC.

The chain joins TRBV5-8 to TRBJ2-3, with D perhaps matching TRBD1 (5 bases). CDR1 is SGHTS and CDR2 is YDEGEE in the germline V gene. The CDR3 is 15 residues long. Trimming stripped 2 bases from V and 4 bases from J, with 14 bases between. CDR3: CASSFDGREADTQYF. The CDR3 nucleotides read TGTGCCAGCAGCTTTGATGGCAGGGAAGCAGATACGCAGTATTTT. Full variable domain (rest looked up from reference TRBV5-8 and TRBJ2-3): EAGVTQSPTHLIKTRGQQATLRCSPISGHTSVYWYQQALGLGLQFLLWYDEGEERNRGNFPPRFSGRQFPNYSSELNVNALELEDSALYLCASSFDGREADTQYFGPGTRLTVL.

The V gene is TRBV5-1, the J gene TRBJ2-3, with D possibly matching TRBD2 (5 bases). Germline V gene lookup returns CDR1 SGHRS and CDR2 YFSETQ. The ends were cut back, 3 bases at V and 3 bases at J, with 17 bases in the middle. The CDR3 loop spans 16 amino acids. The CDR3 here is CASSSMNTSGTDTQYF. The CDR3 DNA reads as TGCGCCAGCAGCTCTATGAACACCTCGGGGACAGATACGCAGTATTTT.

A remark on this clone: One end of the junction fails to match germline, which may point to a read error. This chain links TRBV5-6 with TRBJ2-7; the match to TRBD2 covers 7 bases. The CDR3 is made up of 14 amino acids. Germline CDR1 and CDR2: SGHDT and YYEEEE. This chain's CDR3 is CASSSVGGATSSDF. The CDR3 DNA follows: TGTGCCAGCAGCTCGGTGGGAGGGGCTACCAGTTCGGACTTC. The complete variable domain, with remaining parts taken from reference TRBV5-6 and TRBJ2-7, reads DAGVTQSPTHLIKTRGQQVTLRCSPKSGHDTVSWYQQALGQGPQFIFQYYEEEERQRGNFPDRFSGHQFPNYSSELNVNALLLGDSALYLCASSSVGGATSSDFGPGTRLTVT.

The sample holds a few counts of this clone. The chain uses TRBV28 and TRBJ1-1; a possible D gene is TRBD1 (6 bases). The germline gives CDR1 MDHEN, CDR2 SYDVKM. The CDR3 covers 14 residues. The germline V and J ends were trimmed by 6 bases and 11 bases, with 22 bases remaining between them. This CDR3 reads CASSIPDSPLGAFF. In nucleotides, the CDR3 is TGTGCCAGCAGCATACCGGACAGTCCCCTAGGGGCTTTCTTT.

The chain links TRBV18 to TRBJ1-2; D call uncertain. This CDR3 contains 13 residues. Germline V gives CDR1 KGHSH, CDR2 LQKENI. The ends were cut back, 3 bases at V and 7 bases at J, with 12 bases in the middle. The CDR3: CASSPDRRSGYTF. In nucleotides, the CDR3 is TGTGCCAGCTCACCCGACCGGAGAAGTGGCTACACCTTC.

This clone showed up just a few times. Other DNA sequences of this sample code for an identical CDR3. V usage is TRBV5-1 and J usage is TRBJ2-7; TRBD2 matches 7 bases. Trimming took 0 bases from V and 7 from J; bases not matched to a gene: 1. Germline loops: CDR1 SGHRS, CDR2 YFSETQ. This CDR3 spans 12 amino acids. The CDR3 is CASSLGRGEQYF. Written as DNA, the CDR3 is TGCGCCAGCAGCTTGGGGCGGGGGGAGCAGTACTTC.

The chain couples TRBV27 to TRBJ2-7, with 13 bases that match TRBD2. Trimming took 8 bases from V and 1 from J; bases not matched to a gene: 14. There are 18 residues in the CDR3. Germline assignment: CDR1 MNHEY and CDR2 SMNVEV (reference sequence). This CDR3 reads CASCSVGLAGAQSYEQYF. The CDR3 DNA sequence: TGTGCCAGCTGCTCAGTCGGACTAGCGGGGGCCCAATCCTACGAGCAGTACTTC.

The rearrangement uses TRBV13 and TRBJ1-2, with D uncertain. The CDR3 totals 15 residues. V was cut by 3 bases and J by 4 bases, with 15 bases left in between. Germline V CDR1 and CDR2: PRHDT, FYEKMQ (reference sequence). The CDR3 sequence: CASSFSRVPTYGYTF. Written as DNA, the CDR3 is TGTGCCAGCAGCTTTAGCCGAGTTCCTACCTATGGCTACACCTTC.

The chain combines TRBV6-5 with TRBJ2-7; 7 bases fit TRBD1. Germline CDR1 is MNHEY and CDR2 is SVGAGI. This CDR3 spans 13 amino acids. Trimming cost V 10 bases and J 0 bases; bases outside gene matches: 6. CDR3 nucleotides: TGTGCCACCGAACAGGGGACCTCCTACGAGCAGTACTTC. This encodes CATEQGTSYEQYF.

The CDR3 reads CASSSPTSGGAAVTGELFF. In nucleotides, the CDR3 is TGTGCCAGCAGTTCCCCGACTAGCGGGGGGGCGGCGGTCACCGGGGAGCTGTTTTTT. The chain has TRBV6-2 or TRBV6-3 and TRBJ2-2; 14 bases match TRBD2. J lost 4 bases, V lost 4 bases, and 11 bases had no gene match. CDR1 is MNHEY and CDR2 is SVGEGT in the germline V gene. This CDR3 contains 19 residues.

The gene calls are TRBV11-1 and TRBJ2-1; TRBD1 matches at 9 bases. The CDR3 loop spans 15 amino acids. Trimming removed 5 bases from V and 1 base from J; junction bases left unmatched: 3. Looked up from germline, CDR1 is SGHAT and CDR2 is FQDESV (reference sequence). CDR3 loop: CASSLGTGSYNEQFF. For the CDR3, the DNA is TGTGCCAGCAGCCTGGGGACAGGGTCCTACAATGAGCAGTTCTTC. Based on the CDR3 plus reference TRBV11-1 and TRBJ2-1, the full variable domain is EAEVAQSPRYKITEKSQAVAFWCDPISGHATLYWYRQILGQGPELLVQFQDESVVDDSQLPKDRFSAERLKGVDSTLKIQPAELGDSAMYLCASSLGTGSYNEQFFGPGTRLTVL.

The chain combines TRBV2 with TRBJ1-5; 8 bases are a match to TRBD1. The CDR3 is 12 amino acids. The germline V gene has CDR1 SNHLY and CDR2 FYNNEI. Trimming at V came to 5 bases and at J to 11 bases, leaving 5 bases not matched to a gene. The CDR3: CASSPRQGSQHF. The CDR3 DNA sequence: TGTGCCAGCAGTCCGCGACAGGGGTCCCAGCATTTT.

This clone was counted a single time. In DNA, the CDR3 is TGTGCCAGCACGCACAGGGGGGACACTGAAGCTTTCTTT. Its protein product is CASTHRGDTEAFF. The chain links TRBV6-6 to TRBJ1-1, with 8 bases matching TRBD1. The V gene's germline CDR1 is MNHNY and CDR2 SVGAGI (reference sequence). V lost 7 bases and J lost 3; bases outside the gene matches: 4. This CDR3 region has 13 residues.

This chain joins TRBV7-2 and TRBJ2-3; D not resolved. Trimming shortened V by 1 base and J by 5 bases, and 7 bases separated the two germline ends. This CDR3 contains 13 residues. Germline V gene sequence: CDR1 SGHTA, CDR2 FQGNSA. CDR3 DNA: TGTGCCAGCAGCTTAGTTACTGAAGATACGCAGTATTTT. It specifies CASSLVTEDTQYF.

The V gene is TRBV3-1 (or the pseudogene TRBV3-2), the J gene TRBJ1-5; no definite D call. The V end was cut by 2 bases, the J end by 4 bases, with 12 bases between. This CDR3 spans 15 amino acids. Germline V CDR1 and CDR2: LGHDT, YNNKEL (reference sequence). In DNA form, the CDR3 reads TGTGCCAGCAGCCAAACGGGTAGAGTTAATCAGCCCCAGCATTTT. Translation gives CASSQTGRVNQPQHF.

This chain connects TRBV5-6 to TRBJ1-2; no clear D. Germline CDR1 is SGHDT and CDR2 is YYEEEE. The V end was cut by 0 bases, the J end by 3 bases, with 6 bases between. This CDR3 spans 13 amino acids. The CDR3 DNA reads TGTGCCAGCAGCTTGGACAGTGACTATGGCTACACCTTC. The encoded protein is CASSLDSDYGYTF.

This sequence joins TRBV4-3 and TRBJ2-2, with 11 bases fitting TRBD2. The CDR3 is made up of 16 amino acids. Looked up from germline, CDR1 is LGHNA and CDR2 is YSLEER. V was clipped by 1 base and J by 4 bases; unmatched bases: 2. The CDR3 coding sequence is TGCGCCAGCAGCCAAGGTACTAGCGGGAGCACCGGGGAGCTGTTTTTT. Amino acid sequence: CASSQGTSGSTGELFF.

This clone came up once. The chain combines TRBV9 with TRBJ1-1, with 7 bases identical to TRBD1. Germline CDR1 reads SGDLS; CDR2 reads YYNGEE. The V segment lost 4 bases and the J segment 7 bases; nucleotides outside the gene matches: 4. The CDR3 totals 12 residues. DNA of the CDR3: TGTGCCAGCAGCACCACAGGGGATGAAGCTTTCTTT. As protein: CASSTTGDEAFF. Full variable domain (outside the CDR3, taken from reference TRBV9 and TRBJ1-1): DSGVTQTPKHLITATGQRVTLRCSPRSGDLSVYWYQQSLDQGLQFLIQYYNGEERAKGNILERFSAQQFPDLHSELNLSSLELGDSALYFCASSTTGDEAFFGQGTRLTVV.

This clone has only a few counts. For the CDR3, the DNA is TGTGCCAGCAGCCGATACCCCGAGACAGGGGATTATGGTGGCAAAAACATTCAGTACTTC. Protein product: CASSRYPETGDYGGKNIQYF. The chain combines TRBV6-6 with TRBJ2-4, with 8 bases identical to TRBD1. The CDR3 has 20 residues. V dropped 6 bases and J dropped 3; count of bases not matched to a gene: 22. The V gene's germline CDR1 is MNHNY and CDR2 SVGAGI (reference sequence).

The rearrangement uses TRBV7-8 and TRBJ1-3; D gene ambiguous. Between the trimmed V and J ends, which lost 2 bases and 0 bases, there was a span of 5 bases. Germline CDR1 reads SGHVS; CDR2 reads FQNEAQ. The CDR3 runs to 14 residues. The DNA of the CDR3 is TGTGCCAGCAGCTTAACAAGCTCTGGAAACACCATATATTTT. It is translated as CASSLTSSGNTIYF.

This clone showed up just a few times. The rearrangement links TRBV25-1 to TRBJ1-3; D is uncertain. From germline, CDR1 is MGHDK and CDR2 SYGVNS. This CDR3 comprises 15 residues. V was shortened by 2 bases and J by 0 bases, with 8 bases between the two germline ends. The CDR3 is CASSEPLYSGNTIYF. The CDR3 region has the DNA TGTGCCAGCAGTGAACCCTTATACTCTGGAAACACCATATATTTT.

The chain joins TRBV7-2 to TRBJ1-5; possibly TRBD1 for D (6 bases). Trimming took 1 base from V and 3 from J, leaving 7 bases between them. Germline V gene lookup returns CDR1 SGHTA and CDR2 FQGNSA. This CDR3 region has 14 residues. CDR3 DNA sequence: TGTGCCAGCAGCTTAGGGACAGTCAATCAGCCCCAGCATTTT. Translation gives CASSLGTVNQPQHF.

This clone was seen once. The chain links TRBV28 to TRBJ2-3, with TRBD2 identical over 11 bases. The ends lost 7 bases at V and 1 base at J; junction bases unmatched: 16. Germline V gene sequence: CDR1 MDHEN, CDR2 SYDVKM. There are 19 residues in the CDR3. The CDR3 nucleotides read TGTGCCAGCACCTGGATGGGGCGTAGCGGGGGGGCCGGCACAGATACGCAGTATTTT. Protein product: CASTWMGRSGGAGTDTQYF.